The 9 T cell receptor beta chains below all came from one sample that was sequenced in a study of regulatory T cells in long-lasting Graves disease. This sample's time point: persistent/refractory GD, antithyroid drugs over 5 years with positive TRAb. The TCR library used RNA extracted from PBMCs. Arm-PCR with iRepertoire HTBI primers amplified the CDR3 regions for these TCR beta libraries. TCRdb processed the multiplex PCR reads anew with MiXCR; each CDR3 protein has one entry. The sample lists around 500,000 distinct CDR3 sequences; 20% were seen once. Sequenced material: peripheral blood mononuclear cells (PBMCs), taken when the disease was refractory, from a patient treated with antithyroid drugs. All receptors come from a female donor with Graves disease.

This chain uses TRBV24-1 with TRBJ2-7; either TRBD1 or TRBD2 may supply D (5 bases each). The CDR3 has 13 residues. V lost 4 bases and J 3 bases, leaving 9 bases between the germline ends. Germline lookup yields CDR1 KGHDR and CDR2 SFDVKD. The CDR3 loop is CATSEGTNYEQYF. The DNA for the CDR3 is TGTGCCACCAGTGAGGGGACGAACTACGAGCAGTACTTC.

A remark on this clonotype: Given a much more abundant clone one base away, this may be a read error. The chain recombines TRBV2 with TRBJ1-2, with D maybe TRBD1 (6 bases). Germline V CDR1 and CDR2: SNHLY, FYNNEI. The germline V and J ends were trimmed by 6 bases and 2 bases, with 10 bases remaining between them. There are 13 residues in the CDR3. CDR3: CASRLTGNYGYTF. The CDR3 coding sequence is TGTGCCAGCAGACTAACAGGGAACTATGGCTACACCTTC.

This clonotype has only a few counts. This chain links TRBV6-5 with TRBJ2-5; 10 nucleotides align to TRBD1. The CDR3 sequence is 15 residues long. The germline V gene encodes CDR1 MNHEY and CDR2 SVGAGI. V was clipped by 4 bases and J by 3 bases; unmatched bases: 5. The CDR3: CASSFPTGGKETQYF. The CDR3 DNA reads TGTGCCAGCAGTTTCCCGACAGGGGGCAAAGAGACCCAGTACTTC.

This chain uses TRBV7-9 with TRBJ2-7; TRBD2 might be the D (6 bases). Trimming stripped 5 bases from V and 3 bases from J, with 26 bases between. Germline V CDR1 and CDR2: SEHNR, FQNEAQ (reference sequence). There are 18 residues in the CDR3. CDR3 coding DNA: TGTGCCAGCAGCCGTAGCTTACTACCGGGAGAGCTACACTACGAGCAGTACTTC. Its protein product is CASSRSLLPGELHYEQYF.

This clonotype was observed at least ten times. V usage is TRBV5-1 and J usage is TRBJ1-1; no reliable D call. V lost 0 bases to trimming and J lost 2 bases, with 14 bases between them. Germline V gene sequence: CDR1 SGHRS, CDR2 YFSETQ. This CDR3 contains 16 residues. This CDR3 reads CASSLERGYGNTEAFF. In DNA form, the CDR3 reads TGCGCCAGCAGCTTGGAGCGTGGATACGGCAACACTGAAGCTTTCTTT. Looking up the rest from reference TRBV5-1 and TRBJ1-1 gives the full variable domain: KAGVTQTPRYLIKTRGQQVTLSCSPISGHRSVSWYQQTPGQGLQFLFEYFSETQRNKGNFPGRFSGRQFSNSRSEMNVSTLELGDSALYLCASSLERGYGNTEAFFGQGTRLTVV.

This clonotype has a count of ten or more. CDR3 in amino acids: CAMGKTGSSYEQYF. CDR3 nucleotides: TGTGCCATGGGAAAGACAGGAAGCTCCTACGAGCAGTACTTC. V is TRBV10-3 and J is TRBJ2-7; maybe TRBD1 (6 bases). In germline, CDR1 is ENHRY, CDR2 SYGVKD. V dropped 9 bases and J dropped 0 bases, with 15 bases sitting between them. The CDR3 sequence is 14 residues long.

Many counts were recorded for this clonotype. The rearrangement joins TRBV5-5 to TRBJ1-4, with TRBD1 matching 8 bases. The CDR3 spans 14 residues. V shed 4 bases and J 7 bases; nucleotides not matched to a gene: 6. Germline values: CDR1 SGHKS, CDR2 YYEKEE (reference sequence). CDR3 sequence: CASSPTGVAEKLFF. The CDR3, as DNA: TGTGCCAGCAGCCCGACAGGGGTAGCTGAAAAACTGTTTTTT.

This clonotype was detected ten times or more. The gene calls are TRBV3-1 and TRBJ2-7; no clear D. V gave up 6 bases and J gave up 3 bases, with 6 bases separating them. The germline CDR1 and CDR2 sequences are LGHDT and YNNKEL (reference sequence). This CDR3 is 11 amino acids long. The DNA for the CDR3 is TGTGCCAGCAGTGGGGTCTACGAGCAGTACTTC. Its translation: CASSGVYEQYF.

This clonotype has a handful of counts. This chain links TRBV28 with TRBJ2-7; maybe TRBD2 (5 bases). V was clipped by 10 bases and J by 3 bases, with 16 bases between them. Germline values: CDR1 MDHEN, CDR2 SYDVKM. CDR3 length: 13 amino acids. CDR3 amino acids: CATGRGNYYEQYF. The CDR3 coding sequence is TGTGCCACCGGCCGGGGAAATTACTACGAGCAGTACTTC.